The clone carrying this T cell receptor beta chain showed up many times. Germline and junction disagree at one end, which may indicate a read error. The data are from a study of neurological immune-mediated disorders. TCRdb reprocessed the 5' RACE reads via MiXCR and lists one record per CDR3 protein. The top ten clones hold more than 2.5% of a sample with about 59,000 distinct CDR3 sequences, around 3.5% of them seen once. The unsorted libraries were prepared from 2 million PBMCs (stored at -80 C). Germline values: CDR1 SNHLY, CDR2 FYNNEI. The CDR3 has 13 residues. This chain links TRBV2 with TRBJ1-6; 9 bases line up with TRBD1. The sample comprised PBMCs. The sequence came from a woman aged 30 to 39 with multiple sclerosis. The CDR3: CASMGQGGSPLNF. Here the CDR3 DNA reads TGTGCCAGCATGGGACAGGGCGGGTCACCCCTCAACTTT.